These 19 T cell receptor beta chains were all obtained from the same sample, sequenced in a study of blood T cell repertoires in COVID-19. TCRdb keeps only in-frame clones here, not all; method: immunoSEQ multiplex PCR. The sample has 270,000 or so clones, around 81% seen once. The sequenced sample was peripheral blood. The receptors were sampled from a woman in her sixties with active or convalescent COVID-19.

The chain uses TRBV6-5 and TRBJ2-5; TRBD2 aligns across 8 bases. Germline CDR1 is MNHEY and CDR2 is SVGAGI. CDR3 length: 14 amino acids. V dropped 2 bases and J dropped 2; count of bases not matched to a gene: 1. CDR3 protein: CASSYGGGQETQYF. DNA of the CDR3: TGTGCCAGCAGTTACGGCGGGGGGCAAGAGACCCAGTACTTC.

V is TRBV13 and J is TRBJ2-5, with 12 bases aligning to TRBD2. Germline V gene sequence: CDR1 PRHDT, CDR2 FYEKMQ (reference sequence). Unmatched junction bases numbered 4, after V lost 4 bases and J lost 4 bases. The CDR3 is made up of 15 amino acids. The DNA for the CDR3 is TGTGCCAGCAGCTACGGACTAGCGGGGACAGAGACCCAGTACTTC. It yields the protein CASSYGLAGTETQYF. The whole variable domain, filled in from reference TRBV13 and TRBJ2-5, reads AAGVIQSPRHLIKEKRETATLKCYPIPRHDTVYWYQQGPGQDPQFLISFYEKMQSDKGSIPDRFSAQQFSDYHSELNMSSLELGDSALYFCASSYGLAGTETQYFGPGTRLLVL.

The CDR3 reads CASSDRTGLNSPLHF. The CDR3 DNA reads TGTGCCAGCAGCGACCGGACAGGGCTTAATTCACCCCTCCACTTT. V gene TRBV5-4 combines with J gene TRBJ1-6; 8 bases agree with TRBD1. J gave up 6 bases and V 4 bases, and 6 bases lay outside the gene matches. This CDR3 contains 15 residues. Per the germline V gene, CDR1 is SGHNT and CDR2 is YYREEE (reference sequence).

The CDR3 loop is CSVATGGASGEKLFF. Here the CDR3 DNA reads TGCAGCGTCGCCACGGGGGGGGCGAGTGGGGAAAAACTGTTTTTT. The V call is TRBV29-1, the J call TRBJ1-4; D is perhaps TRBD1 (6 bases). Trimming took 6 bases from V and 8 from J, leaving 22 bases between them. The CDR3 covers 15 residues. The germline V gene has CDR1 SQVTM and CDR2 ANQGSEA.

V and J are TRBV19 and TRBJ1-4; 9 nucleotides line up with TRBD1. This CDR3 region has 17 residues. J gave up 7 bases and V 2 bases, and 11 bases lay outside the gene matches. The germline CDR1 and CDR2 sequences are LNHDA and SQIVND (reference sequence). The CDR3 here is CASSINNRGLDGEKLFF. Here the CDR3 DNA reads TGTGCCAGTAGTATAAATAACAGGGGGCTCGACGGTGAAAAACTGTTTTTT. Looking up the rest from reference TRBV19 and TRBJ1-4 gives the full variable domain: DGGITQSPKYLFRKEGQNVTLSCEQNLNHDAMYWYRQDPGQGLRLIYYSQIVNDFQKGDIAEGYSVSREKKESFPLTVTSAQKNPTAFYLCASSINNRGLDGEKLFFGSGTQLSVL.

This clone showed up just once. The chain employs TRBV9 and TRBJ2-3; a weak D match, TRBD2 (5 bases). Trimming shortened V by 7 bases and J by 4 bases, and 16 bases separated the two germline ends. Germline CDR1 is SGDLS and CDR2 is YYNGEE. The CDR3 is made up of 14 amino acids. CDR3 sequence reads: CASRRQLASDTQYF. CDR3 in DNA: TGTGCCAGCCGGAGGCAGCTAGCATCAGATACGCAGTATTTT.

This chain joins TRBV7-2 and TRBJ2-2, with 10 nucleotides matching TRBD2. The V gene's germline CDR1 is SGHTA and CDR2 FQGNSA. The CDR3 consists of 16 residues. The trim removed 8 bases at V and 0 bases at J, leaving 6 bases unmatched. The DNA of the CDR3 is TGTGCCAGCCGATTTAGCGGGGGGACGAACACCGGGGAGCTGTTTTTT. This translates into CASRFSGGTNTGELFF.

The rearrangement uses TRBV20-1 and TRBJ1-1, with a tentative D call TRBD1 (6 bases). Germline V lookup: CDR1 DFQATT, CDR2 SNEGSKA (reference sequence). The CDR3 is 14 residues long. Trimming took 3 bases from V and 3 from J, leaving 14 bases between them. The CDR3 sequence is CSASLGAGDTEAFF. The CDR3 region has the DNA TGCAGTGCTAGTTTGGGGGCCGGGGACACTGAAGCTTTCTTT.

The J gene is TRBJ2-5, the V gene TRBV10-3; 8 bases are shared with TRBD1. The CDR3 length is 17 residues. Per germline, CDR1 ENHRY and CDR2 SYGVKD. V dropped 1 base and J dropped 3; count of bases not matched to a gene: 10. CDR3 coding DNA: TGTGCCATCAGTGAGTGGAAGGGAAGGACAGGGAAAGAGACCCAGTACTTC. It translates to CAISEWKGRTGKETQYF.

CDR3 amino acids: CASSPTIAGGRNEQFF. The CDR3 DNA sequence: TGTGCCAGCAGCCCCACAATAGCGGGGGGGCGTAATGAGCAGTTCTTC. The gene calls are TRBV9 and TRBJ2-1; 11 nucleotides line up with TRBD2. Germline-derived CDR1 and CDR2 are SGDLS and YYNGEE. V was pared by 4 bases and J by 7 bases, with 10 bases of the junction left unmatched. The CDR3 runs 16 residues.

V and J are TRBV19 and TRBJ1-6; D gene unclear. The V end lost 3 bases, the J end lost 6 bases, and 6 bases lay between the germline ends. The CDR3 has 13 amino acids. The germline CDR1 and CDR2 sequences are LNHDA and SQIVND (reference sequence). The CDR3 here is CASSINGNSPLHF. In DNA form, the CDR3 reads TGTGCCAGTAGTATCAACGGTAATTCACCCCTCCACTTT.

This clone has just one count. The chain is built from TRBV6-5 and TRBJ2-7; the match to TRBD1 covers 8 bases. CDR3 length: 13 residues. V shed 6 bases, J shed 7 bases, and the junction held 8 bases outside the gene matches. CDR1 and CDR2 (germline): MNHEY, SVGAGI. CDR3 in DNA: TGTGCCAGCAGATTCCGGACAGGGTCAGAGCAGTACTTC. Encoded protein: CASRFRTGSEQYF.

This clone came up a few times. The chain links TRBV9 to TRBJ2-1; 11 bases fit TRBD1. The CDR3 is 16 amino acids. CDR1 is SGDLS, CDR2 YYNGEE, per germline. Trimming removed 0 bases from V and 3 bases from J; junction bases left unmatched: 2. The CDR3 DNA reads TGTGCCAGCAGCGTAGGAGGGACAGGGGGCTACAATGAGCAGTTCTTC. This gives the protein CASSVGGTGGYNEQFF.

V gene TRBV5-1 combines with J gene TRBJ2-1, with TRBD2 matching 9 bases. With V trimmed by 0 bases and J by 3 bases, 13 bases remained unmatched. The CDR3 contains 19 residues. Germline CDR1 reads SGHRS; CDR2 reads YFSETQ. The CDR3: CASSLALAGVPSLYNEQFF. CDR3 coding DNA: TGCGCCAGCAGCTTGGCATTAGCGGGGGTACCTTCACTCTACAATGAGCAGTTCTTC.

The J gene is TRBJ2-7, the V gene TRBV4-1; perhaps TRBD1 as D (6 bases). V lost 4 bases and J lost 4, with 17 bases in between. This CDR3 is 15 amino acids long. Germline V CDR1 and CDR2: MGHRA, YSYEKL. The CDR3 sequence is CASSLEDSLNYEQYF. The CDR3 DNA reads as TGCGCCAGCAGCCTAGAGGACAGCCTCAATTACGAGCAGTACTTC.

The chain combines TRBV5-1 with TRBJ2-3; TRBD2 matches at 9 bases. Germline assignment: CDR1 SGHRS and CDR2 YFSETQ. With 0 bases clipped from V and 4 bases from J, the junction kept 6 bases outside the gene matches. The CDR3 totals 16 residues. As DNA, the CDR3 is TGCGCCAGCAGCTTGGCCCCGAGCGGGGGGCCAGATACGCAGTATTTT. Translated, it gives CASSLAPSGGPDTQYF.

This clone was recorded at least ten times. The rearrangement joins TRBV7-2 to TRBJ1-2, with a tentative D call TRBD1 (6 bases). V was shortened by 5 bases and J by 0 bases, with 13 bases between the two germline ends. Germline V CDR1 and CDR2: SGHTA, FQGNSA. The CDR3 runs to 15 residues. CDR3 sequence: CASSIDRKANYGYTF. The DNA of the CDR3 is TGTGCCAGCAGCATAGACAGGAAAGCTAACTATGGCTACACCTTC.

This chain joins TRBV7-6 and TRBJ2-7; D unclear. The ends were cut back, 5 bases at V and 2 bases at J, with 16 bases in the middle. CDR3 size: 15 residues. The germline V gene has CDR1 SGHVS and CDR2 FNYEAQ. Here the CDR3 DNA reads TGTGCCAGCAGCCCGCGAATCGACTTCCCCTACGAGCAGTACTTC. Translated, it gives CASSPRIDFPYEQYF. Based on the CDR3 plus reference TRBV7-6 and TRBJ2-7, the full variable domain is GAGVSQSPRYKVTKRGQDVALRCDPISGHVSLYWYRQALGQGPEFLTYFNYEAQQDKSGLPNDRFSAERPEGSISTLTIQRTEQRDSAMYRCASSPRIDFPYEQYFGPGTRLTVT.

The chain links TRBV5-1 to TRBJ1-1, with D unresolved. This CDR3 has 15 residues. V lost 6 bases to trimming and J lost 5 bases, with 20 bases between them. Per the germline V gene, CDR1 is SGHRS and CDR2 is YFSETQ. CDR3 region: CASKRSAGIGTEAFF. In DNA form, the CDR3 reads TGCGCCAGCAAAAGGTCGGCGGGGATTGGTACTGAAGCTTTCTTT.